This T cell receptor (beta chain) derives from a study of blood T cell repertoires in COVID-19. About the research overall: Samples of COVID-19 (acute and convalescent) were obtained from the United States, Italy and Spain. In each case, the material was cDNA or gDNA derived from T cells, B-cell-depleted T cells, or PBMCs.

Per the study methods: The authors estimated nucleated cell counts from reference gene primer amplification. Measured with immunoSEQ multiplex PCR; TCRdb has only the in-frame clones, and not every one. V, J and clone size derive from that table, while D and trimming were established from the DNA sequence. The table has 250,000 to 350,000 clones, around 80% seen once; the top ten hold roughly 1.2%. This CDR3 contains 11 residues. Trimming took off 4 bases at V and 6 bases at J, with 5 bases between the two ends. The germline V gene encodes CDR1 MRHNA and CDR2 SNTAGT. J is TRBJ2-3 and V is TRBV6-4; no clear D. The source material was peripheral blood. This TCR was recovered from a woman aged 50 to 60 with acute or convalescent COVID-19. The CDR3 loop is CASSVGDTQYF. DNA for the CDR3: TGTGCCAGCAGTGTCGGGGATACGCAGTATTTT.